This T cell receptor (beta chain) appears in the sequencing data of a study of blood T cells in healthy people across ages. Study-wide results and limits: With donor CMV status unknown, expanded clonotype changes were possibly confounded. The long-lived group displayed more naive CD4+ cells, plus higher diversity, than the aged donors did.

To note about this clonotype: Its antigen is not known. This may arise from a read error, as a much more abundant clone is one base away.

The CDR3 runs 13 residues. CDR1 SGHRS and CDR2 YFSETQ come from the germline V gene. The V segment lost 4 bases and the J segment 8 bases; nucleotides outside the gene matches: 4. For the second PCR, which ran for about 7 to 12 cycles, a sample-barcoded 5' primer and a J-beta primer mix were used. MiXCR was run by TCRdb on the 5' RACE reads, yielding one entry per CDR3 protein. The sample records 800,000 to 950,000 distinct CDR3 sequences, almost 30% being singletons. These same data were also listed under a study on T cells of mothers and their children. That source reports: Sequencing returned over 8 million TCR beta CDR3 reads per mother and around 3 million per child. It was observed that no persistent microchimeric T cell clones could be detected.

The sequenced sample was blood. The gene calls are TRBV5-1 and TRBJ2-4; TRBD2 matches 9 bases. This receptor was taken from a woman aged 40 to 50 in good health. The CDR3: CASSASGDHIQYF. CDR3 DNA sequence: TGCGCCAGCAGCGCTAGCGGGGACCACATTCAGTACTTC. The full variable domain, with the rest looked up from reference TRBV5-1 and TRBJ2-4, is KAGVTQTPRYLIKTRGQQVTLSCSPISGHRSVSWYQQTPGQGLQFLFEYFSETQRNKGNFPGRFSGRQFSNSRSEMNVSTLELGDSALYLCASSASGDHIQYFGAGTRLSVL.